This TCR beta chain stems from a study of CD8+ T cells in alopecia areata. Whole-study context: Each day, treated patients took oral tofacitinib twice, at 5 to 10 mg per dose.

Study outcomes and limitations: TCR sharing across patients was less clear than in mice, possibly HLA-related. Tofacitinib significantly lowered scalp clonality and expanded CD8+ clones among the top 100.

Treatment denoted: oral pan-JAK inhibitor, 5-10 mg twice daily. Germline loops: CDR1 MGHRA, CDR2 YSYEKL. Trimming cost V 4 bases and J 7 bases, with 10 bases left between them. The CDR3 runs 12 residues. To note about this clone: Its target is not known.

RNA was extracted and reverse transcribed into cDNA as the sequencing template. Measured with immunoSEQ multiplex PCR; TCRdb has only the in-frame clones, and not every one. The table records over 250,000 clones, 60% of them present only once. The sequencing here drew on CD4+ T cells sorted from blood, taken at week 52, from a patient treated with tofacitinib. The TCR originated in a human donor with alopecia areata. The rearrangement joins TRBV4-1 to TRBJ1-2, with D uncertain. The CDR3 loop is CASSPVLGGYTF. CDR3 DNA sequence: TGCGCCAGCAGCCCGGTGTTGGGTGGCTACACCTTC.